The source of this TCR beta chain is a study of blood T cell repertoires in COVID-19. Exposed study participants had met a COVID-19 case within 2 weeks before entry. Profiling relied on immunoSEQ multiplex PCR, and the TCRdb table lists in-frame clones only, not all of them. The data hold under 250,000 clones, with 80% to 90% observed a single time. The germline CDR1 and CDR2 sequences are LGHNT and FRNRAP. The CDR3 is 17 residues long. V shed 1 base and J 6 bases; nucleotides not matched to a gene: 10. The specimen sequenced was PBMCs or T cells enriched from blood (not recorded which). The TCR was taken from a woman in her 30s who had been exposed to COVID-19. The genes are TRBV12-5 and TRBJ2-2; 8 bases align to TRBD2. The DNA of the CDR3 is TGTGCTAGTGGTTTGGCGGGTGGCGGGAGGATCGCCGGGGAGCTGTTTTTT. It specifies CASGLAGGGRIAGELFF.